What follows is one T cell receptor (beta chain) and its context. Its cognate antigen is unknown. This sample is part of a study of graft-versus-host responses after intestinal transplantation. Study-level findings and limits: HvG clone declines early post-transplant were associated with peak circulating GvH levels. Allografts from individuals with graft-donor T cell macrochimerism displayed high graft-versus-host to host-versus-graft clonal ratios.

Sequencing used immunoSEQ multiplex PCR; TCRdb keeps in-frame clones, though not all of them. This table holds over 100,000 clones, around 95% found once. This receptor was obtained from a human donor who received an intestinal transplant. The sequencing here drew on unstimulated CD8+ T cells sorted from spleen or lymph node cells, taken before intestinal transplant.

The CDR3 coding sequence is TGTGCCAGCAGTTTCGGGACTAGCGGTGCTACAGGGGAGTTCTTC. This codes for CASSFGTSGATGEFF. The chain employs TRBV28 and TRBJ2-1, with TRBD2 identical over 11 bases. The V gene end was trimmed by 3 bases and the J gene end by 14 bases; junction bases not matched to a gene: 12. Looked up from germline, CDR1 is MDHEN and CDR2 is SYDVKM. CDR3 length equals 15 residues.